The 14 T cell receptor beta chains given below trace back to one sample, sequenced in a study of Graves' ophthalmopathy and Graves' hyperthyroidism. Amplification from RNA transcripts yielded the TCR beta CDR3 regions. The library came from an HTBI-primed first-round RT-PCR and a second-round multiplex PCR. TCRdb recomputed calls from the multiplex PCR reads with MiXCR, one row per CDR3 protein. There are 580,000 or so distinct CDR3 sequences in the sample; under 45% occur only once, and about 4.2% lies in the top ten. Material: peripheral blood or thyroid tissue (not recorded which). Receptors were obtained from an adult man with Graves' hyperthyroidism.

The CDR3 DNA reads TGTGCCAGCAGCCAAGTAGGGAACCGAGAGACCCAGTACTTC. Amino acids: CASSQVGNRETQYF. The chain carries TRBV12-3 or TRBV12-4 and TRBJ2-5; D not certain. This CDR3 contains 14 residues. The V gene lost 6 bases and the J gene lost 4 bases, with 15 bases spanning the gap.

Ten or more counts support this clonotype. J is TRBJ1-3 and V is TRBV12-3 or TRBV12-4; 7 bases agree with TRBD1. V lost 3 bases to trimming and J lost 7 bases; unmatched junction nucleotides: 6. The CDR3 length is 14 residues. In DNA form, the CDR3 reads TGTGCCAGCAGTTTGGACAGGTTCGGTAACACCATATATTTT. Translating it yields CASSLDRFGNTIYF.

In its sample, this clonotype was seen many times. V gene TRBV10-2 combines with J gene TRBJ1-2, with a possible D match to TRBD1 (5 bases). V lost 5 bases, J lost 3 bases, and 10 bases lay in between. From germline, CDR1 is WSHSY and CDR2 SAAADI. The CDR3 runs 13 residues. CDR3 sequence: CASSHTGDYGYTF. In DNA form, the CDR3 reads TGCGCCAGCAGTCATACGGGGGACTATGGCTACACCTTC.

This clonotype was seen at least ten times. CDR3 sequence: CASSEGTDNQPQHF. CDR3 in DNA: TGCGCCAGCAGCGAAGGGACAGACAATCAGCCCCAGCATTTT. The V call is TRBV5-1, the J call TRBJ1-5; 7 bases are a match to TRBD1. The CDR3 is 14 amino acids. Looked up from germline, CDR1 is SGHRS and CDR2 is YFSETQ. Germline trimming cut 4 bases from V and 3 bases from J; bases unmatched to any gene: 4.

This clonotype appeared a few times. This CDR3 is CASSTPSGVNTGELFF. In DNA form, the CDR3 reads TGTGCCAGCAGCACCCCTAGCGGGGTGAACACCGGGGAGCTGTTTTTT. V usage is TRBV7-8 and J usage is TRBJ2-2; TRBD2 agrees at 9 bases. Germline CDR1 SGHVS, CDR2 FQNEAQ. The CDR3 runs to 16 residues. The junction had 5 bases not matched to a gene; V was cut back by 5 bases and J by 1 base.

This clonotype was counted at least ten times. The chain joins TRBV7-9 to TRBJ1-4; D not resolved. The CDR3 is 15 amino acids. Trimming left V 2 bases short and J 0 bases short, with 7 bases between. CDR1 is SEHNR, CDR2 FQNEAQ, per germline (reference sequence). The CDR3 nucleotides read TGTGCCAGCAGCTTAACGGAATCAACTAATGAAAAACTGTTTTTT. Translated: CASSLTESTNEKLFF.

This sequence joins TRBV30 and TRBJ1-2; possible D gene TRBD1, 6 bases. CDR1 is GTSNPN, CDR2 SVGIG, per germline (reference sequence). The CDR3 runs 14 residues. V was cut by 1 base and J by 4 bases, with 13 bases left in between. This CDR3 is CAWSAGAWSYGYTF. DNA of the CDR3: TGTGCCTGGAGTGCGGGGGCTTGGTCCTATGGCTACACCTTC.

To note about this clonotype: An end of the junction differs from the germline gene, which may be a read error. J is TRBJ2-3 and V is TRBV10-1, with D maybe TRBD1 (5 bases). The germline V gene has CDR1 WNHNN and CDR2 SYGVQD (reference sequence). The CDR3 sequence is 12 residues long. CDR3 coding DNA: TGTGCCAGCAGGCCAGGGCCAGATACGCAGTATTTT. It encodes CASRPGPDTQYF.

Ten or more counts support this clonotype. The chain carries TRBV9 and TRBJ1-4; D not resolved. The germline CDR1 and CDR2 sequences are SGDLS and YYNGEE. There are 13 residues in the CDR3. The germline V and J ends were trimmed by 4 bases and 4 bases, with 8 bases remaining between them. The CDR3 sequence: CASSPHDNEKLFF. The CDR3 DNA reads as TGTGCCAGCAGCCCTCACGATAATGAAAAACTGTTTTTT.

In this sample, this clonotype turned up many times. This rearrangement joins TRBV6-5 to TRBJ1-5; 11 bases line up with TRBD1. The CDR3 sequence is 14 residues long. CDR1 and CDR2 (germline): MNHEY, SVGAGI. The junction had 8 bases not matched to a gene; V was cut back by 6 bases and J by 10 bases. CDR3 bases: TGTGCCAGCAGCCCGGGACAGGGGGACCGACCCCAGCATTTT. Translation: CASSPGQGDRPQHF.

V gene TRBV7-8 combines with J gene TRBJ2-3; 10 positions match TRBD2. The germline V gene has CDR1 SGHVS and CDR2 FQNEAQ. Trimming removed 1 base from V and 1 base from J; junction bases left unmatched: 2. The CDR3 sequence is 16 residues long. CDR3 sequence (DNA): TGTGCCAGCAGCTTAGGTGGGACTAGCGGCACAGATACGCAGTATTTT. It yields the protein CASSLGGTSGTDTQYF.

Here the CDR3 reads CASSLMGYQPQHF. The DNA of the CDR3 is TGTGCCAGCAGTTTAATGGGCTATCAGCCCCAGCATTTT. The genes are TRBV12-3 or TRBV12-4 and TRBJ1-5; D gene unclear. The CDR3 is 13 amino acids. Trimming cost V 2 bases and J 5 bases, with 7 bases left between them.

In its sample, this clonotype was seen a few times. The V and J genes are TRBV5-1 and TRBJ2-3; possibly TRBD1 or TRBD2 for D (6 bases each). The CDR3 totals 14 residues. The V end was cut by 7 bases, the J end by 0 bases, with 12 bases between. Germline V CDR1 and CDR2: SGHRS, YFSETQ. The CDR3 bases are TGCGCCAGCCACAGGGAGGTTAGCACAGATACGCAGTATTTT. Encoded protein: CASHREVSTDTQYF.

The rearrangement links TRBV10-3 to TRBJ2-6; D tentatively fits TRBD1 or TRBD2 (7 bases each). The length of the CDR3 is 16 residues. Germline V gene data show CDR1 as ENHRY and CDR2 as SYGVKD. V was trimmed by 11 bases and J by 4 bases, leaving 21 bases between them. CDR3 residues: CAGRQGGGSGANVLTF. The CDR3 DNA reads as TGTGCCGGAAGACAGGGAGGGGGCTCCGGGGCCAACGTCCTGACTTTC.